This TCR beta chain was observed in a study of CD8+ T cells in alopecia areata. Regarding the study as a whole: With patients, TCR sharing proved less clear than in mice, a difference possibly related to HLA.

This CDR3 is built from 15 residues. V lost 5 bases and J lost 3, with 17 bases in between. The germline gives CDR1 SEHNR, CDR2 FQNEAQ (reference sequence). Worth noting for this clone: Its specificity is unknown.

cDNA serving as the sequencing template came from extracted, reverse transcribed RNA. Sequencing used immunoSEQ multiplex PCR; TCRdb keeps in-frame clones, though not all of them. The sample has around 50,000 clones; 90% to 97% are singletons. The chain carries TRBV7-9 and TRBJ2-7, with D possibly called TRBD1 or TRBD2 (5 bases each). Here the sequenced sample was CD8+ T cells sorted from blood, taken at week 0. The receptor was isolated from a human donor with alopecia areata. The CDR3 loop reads CASSPGGTSHYEQYF. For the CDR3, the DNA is TGTGCCAGCAGCCCAGGTGGGACCTCCCACTACGAGCAGTACTTC.